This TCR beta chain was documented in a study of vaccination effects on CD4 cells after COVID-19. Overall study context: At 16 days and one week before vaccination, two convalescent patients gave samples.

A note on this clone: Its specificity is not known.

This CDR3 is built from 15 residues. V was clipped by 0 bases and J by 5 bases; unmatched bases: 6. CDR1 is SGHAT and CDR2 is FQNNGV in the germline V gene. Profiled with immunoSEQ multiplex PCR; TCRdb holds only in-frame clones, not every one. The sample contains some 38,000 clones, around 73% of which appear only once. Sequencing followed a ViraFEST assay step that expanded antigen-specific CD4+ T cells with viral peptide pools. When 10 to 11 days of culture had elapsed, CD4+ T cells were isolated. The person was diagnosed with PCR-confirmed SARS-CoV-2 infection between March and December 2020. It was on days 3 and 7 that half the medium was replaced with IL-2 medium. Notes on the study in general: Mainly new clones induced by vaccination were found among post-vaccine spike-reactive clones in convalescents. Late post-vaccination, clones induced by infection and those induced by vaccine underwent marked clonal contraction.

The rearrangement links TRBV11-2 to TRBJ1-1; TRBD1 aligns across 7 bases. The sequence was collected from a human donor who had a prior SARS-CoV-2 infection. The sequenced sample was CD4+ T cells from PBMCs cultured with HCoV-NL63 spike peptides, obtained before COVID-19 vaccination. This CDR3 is CASSLDRGKGTEAFF. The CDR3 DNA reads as TGTGCCAGCAGCTTAGACAGGGGGAAGGGAACTGAAGCTTTCTTT.